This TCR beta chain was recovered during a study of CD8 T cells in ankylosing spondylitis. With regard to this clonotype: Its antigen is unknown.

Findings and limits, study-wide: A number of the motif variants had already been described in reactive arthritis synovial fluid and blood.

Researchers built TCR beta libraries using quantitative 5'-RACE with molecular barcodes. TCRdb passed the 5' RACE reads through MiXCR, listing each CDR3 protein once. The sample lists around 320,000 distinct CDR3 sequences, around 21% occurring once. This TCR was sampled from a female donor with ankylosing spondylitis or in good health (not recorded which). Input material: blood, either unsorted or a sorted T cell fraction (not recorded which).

CDR3 protein: CASSLGTSGTETQYF. CDR3 nucleotides: TGTGCCAGCAGTCTCGGGACTAGCGGGACAGAGACCCAGTACTTC. This chain uses TRBV2 with TRBJ2-5; 13 bases agree with TRBD2. Germline loops: CDR1 SNHLY, CDR2 FYNNEI. Unmatched junction bases numbered 4, after V lost 5 bases and J lost 4 bases. The CDR3 sequence is 15 residues long.